The clone carrying this T cell receptor (beta chain) was detected only a few times. The antigen remains undetermined. This CDR3 region has 17 residues. Germline V gene lookup returns CDR1 LNHNV and CDR2 YYDKDF (reference sequence). V trimming: 0 bases; J trimming: 0 bases; junction bases outside the gene matches: 4. TCRdb re-called the 5' RACE reads through MiXCR, storing one row per CDR3 protein. The data contain roughly 110,000 distinct CDR3 sequences, 11% of them singletons. The data were obtained in a study of early T cells in non-severe SARS-CoV-2 infection. Overall study: Chains from this unsorted whole-blood bulk RNA could not be paired.

Study-wide results and caveats: Comparison of clonotypes with VDJdb favored anti-spike CD8 responses while missing private and CD4 specificities.

The sequence came from an adult who was a healthcare worker with PCR-confirmed SARS-CoV-2 infection or an uninfected control (not recorded which). The gene calls are TRBV15 and TRBJ2-4; 8 nucleotides match TRBD2. Material: whole blood. The CDR3 spells CATSRDSLAVAKNIQYF. The CDR3 DNA reads as TGTGCCACCAGCAGAGATTCACTAGCGGTAGCCAAAAACATTCAGTACTTC.